This TCR beta chain originates from a study of cytomegalovirus exposure and HLA in healthy donors listed by TCRdb under 2017. Notes on the research overall: An earlier analysis of 587 of the donors reported about 260 Gb of sequence data and 117 million unique TCR beta sequences obtained from about 179 million T cells. Rather than using new phenotypic data, the later analysis identified candidate immune exposures from TCR beta sequences and from how often those sequences occurred across donors. Along with the roughly 700-subject first cohort, a separate validation cohort of around 110 different subjects was used. A later genetic analysis took genome-wide SNP genotypes for about three fifths of the roughly 700 donors and used that subset as a discovery cohort. Donor age, sex, ethnicity and CMV serostatus were compiled together with the repertoire data. The study was designed to test whether signatures of past pathogen exposure could be identified by cataloging public T cell receptors. Across approximately 400 genotyped donors of the cohort, an average of roughly 250,000 unique TCR beta nucleotide sequences per donor were sequenced, and around 19% of those sequences were non-productive. Class I and class II HLA loci were covered by the typing at four-digit resolution. An early release covering approximately 600 HLA-typed donors comprised 300 to 350 gigabases of sequencing data and tens of millions of unique TCR sequences. High-throughput TCR immunosequencing, statistical association of individual TCRs with disease status, and machine learning were combined to predict cytomegalovirus infection status. Roughly 5 DR-DQ haplotypes were treated as single units for association and clustering because of strong linkage in the cohort. Every repertoire in the discovery cohort had been generated on one and the same sequencing platform. The T cell repertoires of 666 subjects were profiled by immunosequencing and related to cytomegalovirus serostatus. In a later analysis, previously published TCR beta repertoires from several hundred donors were re-analyzed and high-resolution HLA genotyping was added so that TCR occurrence patterns could be studied. Of the 300 to 400 genotyped donors, approximately 83% fell in the genetic ancestry cluster associated with self-reported Caucasian donors. Typing coverage differed by locus: A, B, C, DRB1 and DQB1 were typed in about 629-630 donors, DQA1 in about 510, DPA1 in 600 to 610, and DPB1 in 400 to 490. To decide whether each TCR beta V gene segment behaved as functional or pseudogenic, an earlier analysis of over 500 of the donors relied on high-throughput TCR beta sequencing.

A word on this clone: It lacks a known antigen. No much larger clonotype is one base removed from it; base qualities were not supplied.

V and J lose 2 bases and 8 bases, and a span of 12 bases separates them. The CDR3 has 13 amino acids, counting the end cysteine and phenylalanine. Left in the record is the CDR3 DNA by itself, 39 bases read in frame from the first base. CDR1 and CDR2 are drawn from the germline V gene (reference sequence): SGHAT, FQDESV. In total, approximately 690 healthy bone marrow donors made up the cohort. All cohort members were sampled while nominally healthy, although unrecorded immune exposures were likely present. The donor was CMV seronegative and belonged to the group of 352 seronegative cohort members. Each donor provided a peripheral blood sample, and peripheral blood mononuclear cells were used for TCR beta sequencing. The Qiagen DNeasy Blood Extraction Kit was used to extract genomic DNA from the blood cell samples. Libraries were prepared through the immunoSEQ multiplex PCR assay. The multiplex PCR relied on a mix of 60 forward primers for TCR Vbeta segments and 13 reverse primers for TCR Jbeta segments. The CDR3 region of rearranged TCR beta genes was amplified from genomic DNA by a multiplex PCR assay. The Illumina HiSeq System was used to sequence the amplified TCR beta libraries as 87-base-pair reads. Per the original workflow: A later analysis tallied 75 million to 95 million unique TCR beta chains across the 700 or so repertoires, and around 12 million of those chains were shared by two or more donors. A nearest-neighbor algorithm error-corrected the raw reads and collapsed the reads into unique sequences, merging closely related sequences to remove PCR and sequencing errors. Alignment of CDR3 sequences to IMGT reference sequences was used to assign V, D and J gene segments. For a sequence to be retained, a match of at least six nucleotides to both a V gene segment and a J gene segment was required. A rearrangement was called productive if the CDR3 had no stop codons and remained in frame with V and J, and every other rearrangement was called non-productive. Following IMGT convention, CDR3 was defined as the stretch from the second conserved V-encoded cysteine up to the conserved J-encoded phenylalanine. Sequences without an unambiguous match to a single V gene segment were excluded from the earlier analysis of 450 to 750 of the donors. In an earlier analysis of several hundred of the donors, V segments were called functional above 56.7% productive rearrangements and were called segregating when the between-donor standard deviation exceeded 5%. A statistical classification framework was built to diagnose cytomegalovirus status from the catalog of TCR beta chain sequences. A later analysis assigned V and J genes by comparing TCR nucleotide sequences with IMGT/GENE-DB human TR gene sequences. The TCRdist pipeline was used in a later analysis to assign CDR3 sequences and most-parsimonious VDJ recombination scenarios. In a later analysis, each TCR beta chain was defined by its CDR3 amino acid sequence together with its V-gene family, and reads lacking a unique V-gene family were excluded. As a way to deal with suspected cross-contamination and a sequencing artifact, a later analysis dropped 500 to 700 nucleotide sequences that were highly shared and had low generation probability. A later analysis calculated a clonal expansion index for each public chain from normalized within-repertoire ranks of inferred template counts. In a later analysis, generation probabilities were computed using a VDJ recombination model fitted to out-of-frame rearrangements, and the results were checked against IGoR. In a later analysis, TCR-TCR, TCR-HLA and TCR-CMV co-occurrence was scored with hypergeometric tests, and a repertoire-size bias correction was applied to TCR pairs. To estimate false discovery rates, a later analysis permuted the HLA or CMV assignments 20 times. In a later analysis, co-occurring TCRs were grouped with DBSCAN, and TCRdist sequence similarity was added when clustering was performed within HLA-allele-positive subsets. For co-occurrence clustering, repertoires with fewer than 30,000 or more than 120,000 public chains were excluded, along with a handful of repertoires with anomalous nucleotide sharing. The clones in this table, taken by TCRdb from immuneACCESS, are in-frame only. Not every clone is retained; where verified, under half of the shortfall comes from an unresolved V gene, and the cause of the rest is unknown. Clone size and V and J calls were adopted from that table, with D and trimming inferred from the DNA. The table for this sample lists around 120,000 clones; 80% of them were counted only once. Over 0.2% of the sample belongs to the ten largest clones.

Points the paper makes about the study in general: Correlated functional status among segregating V segments might be attributable to linkage disequilibrium, but an unknown experimental factor could not be ruled out. When HLA alleles, especially DR and DQ, strongly co-occurred, attributing TCR associations to individual alleles was difficult. In both the original and validation cohorts, the classifier was reported to diagnose cytomegalovirus status with high specificity and sensitivity. The authors suggested that the approach could potentially be extended to other disease states and immunological phenotypes. Compared with equally common non-associated chains, HLA-associated TCR beta chains in a later analysis were more clonally expanded and had lower generation probabilities. Several of the top co-occurrence clusters appeared to be linked to parvovirus B19, influenza, CMV and Epstein-Barr virus, according to a later analysis. In a later analysis, most CMV-associated TCR beta chains were found to appear HLA-restricted, with HLA associations seemingly driven largely by CMV exposure. Because HLA typing was unavailable for some donors at each locus, only the typed subset was used in association tests. Across donors, most TCR sequences were observed very rarely, whereas some public TCRs were present in many individuals. Roughly 17 rarely observed V segments, including chromosome 9 orphons, were excluded from the earlier analysis of about 610 of the donors because counts were too low. A later genetic analysis reported fewer N-insertions in productive TCRs among donors in an Asian-associated ancestry cluster than the roughly 700-donor mean. In a later analysis, the rate of TCR association differed among HLA loci, with DRB1 alleles having the most associated TCRs and HLA-C alleles having the fewest. A few of the identified cytomegalovirus-associated TCR beta chains were confirmed in vitro to be specific for cytomegalovirus antigens. Specific HLA alleles were associated with 15,000 to 20,000 TCR beta sequences at a false discovery rate of 0.05 in a later analysis. A further reported finding was that TCR beta sequences accurately predicted the HLA-A and HLA-B alleles for most subjects in the first cohort. A group of highly shared sequence variants was considered likely to be a technical artifact of the sequencing pipeline. In the study, some 160 TCR beta chains were listed as associated with cytomegalovirus. An earlier analysis of approximately 530 of the donors showed that most TCR beta V segments appeared in productive rearrangements either about 87% or about 30% of the time, which broadly matched IMGT annotations. An association between a missense DCLRE1C variant and V-gene and J-gene trimming of TCR beta chains was found in a later genetic analysis and replicated in an independent cohort. Immune exposure information for the cohort was limited to CMV serostatus. Only TCR beta chains were sequenced in this cohort, and the absence of alpha or paired-chain data limited detectable features. Presence/absence analyses assumed roughly uniform sequencing depth across donors, an assumption that may not hold. The 87-base-pair reads could not distinguish some IMGT-functional V segments, including TRBV6-2 and TRBV6-3, so those segments were excluded.

What was sequenced was PBMCs. This chain joins TRBV11-1 to TRBJ1-1, with no confident D gene call. This receptor was obtained from a man over 45 in good health and CMV-seronegative. The base sequence is TGTGCCAGCAGCTTAATAGGGCGGGTAGAAGCTTTCTTT. It encodes CASSLIGRVEAFF.